The 28 T cell receptor beta chains reported below all come from one sample, sequenced in a study of T cells in Graves' hyperthyroidism and ophthalmopathy. Amplification yielded TCR beta CDR3 regions, with RNA transcripts as the source. First-round RT-PCR targeting the TCR CDR3 was performed with the HTBI primer set. Each CDR3 protein gets one entry after TCRdb re-called the multiplex PCR reads with MiXCR. Among hundreds of thousands of distinct CDR3 sequences, roughly 20% were seen once, and the ten largest hold around 64%. Sequenced input: blood. Receptors originate from a man aged 25 to 40 with Graves' ophthalmopathy.

Ten or more counts support this clonotype. This chain uses TRBV7-9 with TRBJ2-5, with a tentative D call TRBD1 (6 bases). V was cut by 5 bases and J by 2 bases, with 15 bases left in between. CDR1 and CDR2 from the germline V gene are SEHNR and FQNEAQ (reference sequence). The CDR3 is made up of 15 amino acids. CDR3 nucleotides: TGTGCCAGCAGCATACTCCGGGACATACAAGAGACCCAGTACTTC. This translates into CASSILRDIQETQYF.

At least ten counts were recorded for this clonotype. The chain carries TRBV11-2 and TRBJ1-1; maybe TRBD1 (6 bases). The CDR3 runs to 14 residues. Trimming took off 3 bases at V and 0 bases at J, with 8 bases between the two ends. Germline V gene sequence: CDR1 SGHAT, CDR2 FQNNGV. The CDR3 DNA is TGTGCCAGCAGCTTCGGGGGCCTGAACACTGAAGCTTTCTTT. Translation gives CASSFGGLNTEAFF.

In its sample, this clonotype was seen a few times. V and J are TRBV28 and TRBJ2-1; D possibly corresponds to TRBD2 (6 bases). The germline V gene has CDR1 MDHEN and CDR2 SYDVKM. There are 13 residues in the CDR3. V was pared by 7 bases and J by 3 bases, with 10 bases between. As DNA, the CDR3 is TGTGCCAGCACGTCGGGAGTCTACAATGAGCAGTTCTTC. Its protein product is CASTSGVYNEQFF.

This clonotype came up many times. The gene calls are TRBV5-1 and TRBJ1-2; no clear D. V lost 0 bases and J 3 bases, leaving 9 bases between the germline ends. Per germline, CDR1 SGHRS and CDR2 YFSETQ. The CDR3 consists of 14 residues. CDR3 sequence reads: CASSLAFEDYGYTF. The CDR3 DNA reads as TGCGCCAGCAGCTTGGCCTTTGAAGACTATGGCTACACCTTC.

This clonotype was counted at least ten times. The chain combines TRBV3-1 with TRBJ1-5; D is unresolved. The CDR3 has 13 residues. Germline CDR1 and CDR2: LGHDT and YNNKEL (reference sequence). V shed 4 bases and J shed 4 bases, with 8 bases lying between them. This chain's CDR3 is CASSLSFNQPQHF. DNA of the CDR3: TGTGCCAGCAGCCTGAGCTTTAATCAGCCCCAGCATTTT. Drawing the rest from reference TRBV3-1 and TRBJ1-5, the complete variable domain is DTAVSQTPKYLVTQMGNDKSIKCEQNLGHDTMYWYKQDSKKFLKIMFSYNNKELIINETVPNRFSPKSPDKAHLNLHINSLELGDSAVYFCASSLSFNQPQHFGDGTRLSIL.

V usage is TRBV20-1 and J usage is TRBJ1-2, with 8 bases matching TRBD1. Germline V CDR1 and CDR2: DFQATT, SNEGSKA (reference sequence). J was trimmed by 4 bases and V by 0 bases; bases with no gene match: 7. CDR3 length: 15 amino acids. CDR3 loop: CSARDQGALGYGYTF. In DNA, the CDR3 is TGCAGTGCTAGAGATCAGGGGGCGCTAGGCTATGGCTACACCTTC.

Note on this clonotype: A single base separates this from a much larger clone, so it may be a read error. The rearrangement links TRBV27 to TRBJ2-7, with 7 nucleotides matching TRBD2. This CDR3 region has 16 residues. Germline assignment: CDR1 MNHEY and CDR2 SMNVEV (reference sequence). V gave up 6 bases and J gave up 6 bases; unmatched junction bases: 17. As DNA, the CDR3 is TGTGCCAGCAGCCCGAGCGGGAATGAGCCATACTCCGAGCAGTACTTC. Translated: CASSPSGNEPYSEQYF.

This clonotype showed up many times. This chain uses TRBV9 with TRBJ2-1, with 7 bases matching TRBD2. The CDR3 is 15 amino acids. Germline CDR1 and CDR2: SGDLS and YYNGEE. With 2 bases clipped from V and 0 bases from J, the junction kept 2 bases outside the gene matches. CDR3 coding DNA: TGTGCCAGCAGCGTGAGCGGGGACTCCTACAATGAGCAGTTCTTC. Translation: CASSVSGDSYNEQFF. Based on the CDR3 plus reference TRBV9 and TRBJ2-1, the full variable domain is DSGVTQTPKHLITATGQRVTLRCSPRSGDLSVYWYQQSLDQGLQFLIQYYNGEERAKGNILERFSAQQFPDLHSELNLSSLELGDSALYFCASSVSGDSYNEQFFGPGTRLTVL.

V is TRBV7-3 and J is TRBJ2-1; a possible D gene is TRBD1 (6 bases). CDR3 length equals 16 residues. V was shortened by 5 bases and J by 0 bases, with 14 bases between the two germline ends. The germline gives CDR1 SGHTA, CDR2 FQGTGA. The DNA for the CDR3 is TGTGCCAGCAGCACCAGGACAGCCAGCTCCTACAATGAGCAGTTCTTC. It specifies CASSTRTASSYNEQFF.

The chain employs TRBV7-9 and TRBJ2-7; TRBD1 aligns across 8 bases. V shed 6 bases and J 3 bases; nucleotides not matched to a gene: 10. The CDR3 extends over 15 amino acids. Germline V gives CDR1 SEHNR, CDR2 FQNEAQ (reference sequence). This CDR3 is CASSSTGGTVYEQYF. The DNA for the CDR3 is TGTGCCAGCAGTTCCACAGGGGGGACTGTCTACGAGCAGTACTTC. Using reference TRBV7-9 and TRBJ2-7 for the parts outside the CDR3, the full variable domain is DTGVSQNPRHKITKRGQNVTFRCDPISEHNRLYWYRQTLGQGPEFLTYFQNEAQLEKSRLLSDRFSAERPKGSFSTLEIQRTEQGDSAMYLCASSSTGGTVYEQYFGPGTRLTVT.

This clonotype was seen repeatedly, ten times or more. This sequence joins TRBV2 and TRBJ1-6; D possibly corresponds to TRBD1 (5 bases). The CDR3 length is 14 residues. V lost 6 bases and J 9 bases, leaving 15 bases between the germline ends. Germline V gives CDR1 SNHLY, CDR2 FYNNEI. CDR3 amino acids: CASREGMFVSPLHF. CDR3 nucleotide sequence: TGTGCCAGCAGAGAGGGGATGTTTGTTTCACCCCTCCACTTT.

The chain uses TRBV28 and TRBJ2-6, with D hard to call. Deletions cut 7 bases from V and 3 bases from J, with 4 bases between. The germline CDR1 and CDR2 sequences are MDHEN and SYDVKM. The CDR3 length is 12 residues. The CDR3 loop reads CASNVGANVLTF. The CDR3 DNA is TGTGCCAGCAATGTTGGGGCCAACGTCCTGACTTTC.

This clonotype showed up many times. This sequence joins TRBV3-1 and TRBJ1-2; the D is unclear. CDR3 length: 15 residues. Germline V gives CDR1 LGHDT, CDR2 YNNKEL (reference sequence). Trimming removed 1 base from V and 2 bases from J, with 11 bases in between. CDR3 in DNA: TGTGCCAGCAGCCAAGGGTACACCTCCAACTATGGCTACACCTTC. Its protein product is CASSQGYTSNYGYTF.

At least ten counts were recorded for this clonotype. J is TRBJ2-5 and V is TRBV28, with 11 positions matching TRBD2. V gave up 5 bases and J gave up 7 bases; unmatched junction bases: 18. CDR1 and CDR2 from the germline V gene are MDHEN and SYDVKM. The CDR3 has 18 residues. CDR3: CASSLPGQGTSGSVTQYF. In DNA, the CDR3 is TGTGCCAGCAGTCTACCGGGACAGGGTACTAGCGGGAGTGTGACCCAGTACTTC.

The chain carries TRBV20-1 and TRBJ2-7, with D perhaps TRBD2 (6 bases). The CDR3 length is 14 residues. Per germline, CDR1 DFQATT and CDR2 SNEGSKA (reference sequence). Deletions cut 2 bases from V and 4 bases from J, with 15 bases between. CDR3 sequence (DNA): TGCAGTGCTAGACCGGGACTCAAACCTTACGAGCAGTACTTC. Its protein product is CSARPGLKPYEQYF.

This clonotype has just a few counts. The chain couples TRBV4-1 to TRBJ1-2, with TRBD1 matching 9 bases. V shed 4 bases and J 7 bases; nucleotides not matched to a gene: 10. This CDR3 is built from 15 residues. The germline gives CDR1 MGHRA, CDR2 YSYEKL. CDR3 in DNA: TGCGCCAGCAGCCGTTACTTGGGACAGGGATCTGGCTACACCTTC. Protein sequence: CASSRYLGQGSGYTF.

This clonotype was detected a few times. The rearrangement links TRBV7-9 to TRBJ1-1; weak D call: TRBD1 (5 bases). V lost 3 bases and J 8 bases, leaving 10 bases between the germline ends. CDR3 length: 12 amino acids. Germline V gene sequence: CDR1 SEHNR, CDR2 FQNEAQ (reference sequence). For the CDR3, the DNA is TGTGCCAGCAGCTTCCTACAGGCGGAAGCTTTCTTT. Encoded protein: CASSFLQAEAFF.

The chain has TRBV29-1 and TRBJ1-2; 9 nucleotides align to TRBD1. The CDR3 has 14 amino acids. J gave up 1 base and V 5 bases, and 5 bases lay outside the gene matches. Germline-derived CDR1 and CDR2 are SQVTM and ANQGSEA. The CDR3 DNA is TGCAGCGTTCCGGGACAGGGTTTTAACTATGGCTACACCTTC. As protein: CSVPGQGFNYGYTF.

The genes are TRBV4-1 and TRBJ1-1; D might be TRBD1 (6 bases). CDR3 length: 17 residues. V was cut by 1 base and J by 1 base, with 16 bases left in between. CDR1 is MGHRA, CDR2 YSYEKL, per germline. The CDR3 loop is CASSQGRQARTNTEAFF. In DNA, the CDR3 is TGCGCCAGCAGCCAAGGTCGACAGGCGAGAACGAACACTGAAGCTTTCTTT.

The V call is TRBV3-1, the J call TRBJ1-2; the D is unclear. There are 11 residues in the CDR3. Germline V lookup: CDR1 LGHDT, CDR2 YNNKEL (reference sequence). Deletions cut 3 bases from V and 13 bases from J, with 12 bases between. The CDR3 coding sequence is TGTGCCAGCAGCCAGGGCGGACGCCCCACCTTC. It yields the protein CASSQGGRPTF.

This clonotype was observed a few times. The chain carries TRBV29-1 and TRBJ1-2; weak D call: TRBD1 (5 bases). The germline V and J ends were trimmed by 4 bases and 6 bases, with 18 bases remaining between them. The CDR3 sequence is 14 residues long. The germline CDR1 and CDR2 sequences are SQVTM and ANQGSEA. The CDR3 here is CSVGRRGRTHGYTF. The CDR3 nucleotides are TGCAGCGTTGGTCGCCGGGGCAGGACCCATGGCTACACCTTC.

The chain couples TRBV9 to TRBJ1-6, with 9 bases that match TRBD1. Looked up from germline, CDR1 is SGDLS and CDR2 is YYNGEE. V lost 3 bases to trimming and J lost 0 bases; unmatched junction nucleotides: 7. The CDR3 runs 18 residues. The CDR3 bases are TGTGCCAGCAGCGATCGGGACAGGGCGAACTCCTATAATTCACCCCTCCACTTT. It specifies CASSDRDRANSYNSPLHF.

There are a few counts of this clonotype. The chain has TRBV6-1 and TRBJ1-1, with TRBD1 identical over 10 bases. Germline CDR1 MNHNS, CDR2 SASEGT. This CDR3 comprises 17 residues. V lost 4 bases to trimming and J lost 3 bases; unmatched junction nucleotides: 11. CDR3 sequence: CASSVGDRGPRYTEAFF. The CDR3 DNA reads TGTGCCAGCAGTGTAGGGGACAGGGGCCCTCGTTACACTGAAGCTTTCTTT.

There are a few counts of this clonotype. Written as DNA, the CDR3 is TGTGCCAGCAGCCGACAGGGGGCGCGGCAGCCCCAGCATTTT. Amino acids: CASSRQGARQPQHF. The chain joins TRBV5-6 to TRBJ1-5; the match to TRBD1 covers 10 bases. V lost 4 bases to trimming and J lost 7 bases; unmatched junction nucleotides: 5. Germline values: CDR1 SGHDT, CDR2 YYEEEE. The CDR3 consists of 14 residues.

This clonotype was picked up many times. The chain couples TRBV5-1 to TRBJ1-2, with no clear D. This CDR3 contains 13 residues. Germline CDR1 reads SGHRS; CDR2 reads YFSETQ. Trimming removed 0 bases from V and 5 bases from J, with 8 bases in between. The CDR3 nucleotides read TGCGCCAGCAGCTTGGAGCTGCGGTATGGCTACACCTTC. It codes for CASSLELRYGYTF.

Ten or more counts support this clonotype. This sequence joins TRBV30 and TRBJ2-2; no reliable D call. This CDR3 contains 12 residues. Trimming stripped 0 bases from V and 7 bases from J, with 6 bases between. Germline CDR1 reads GTSNPN; CDR2 reads SVGIG (reference sequence). DNA of the CDR3: TGTGCCTGGAGTGTGTATGGCGGGGAGCTGTTTTTT. This encodes CAWSVYGGELFF.

This clonotype came up a few times. The chain has TRBV6-1 and TRBJ1-2; D not certain. Looked up from germline, CDR1 is MNHNS and CDR2 is SASEGT. CDR3 length: 13 residues. Trimming left V 5 bases short and J 8 bases short, with 15 bases between. The CDR3 region is CASSPRSLEGYTF. CDR3 nucleotides: TGTGCCAGCAGTCCCCGATCATTAGAAGGCTACACCTTC.

This clonotype was recorded many times. The chain joins TRBV2 to TRBJ1-5; no clear D. CDR1 is SNHLY, CDR2 FYNNEI, per germline. Trimming cost V 7 bases and J 9 bases, with 16 bases left between them. The CDR3 is 13 residues long. CDR3 residues: CASTKEEMGPQHF. CDR3 DNA sequence: TGTGCCAGCACCAAGGAGGAAATGGGGCCCCAGCATTTT.